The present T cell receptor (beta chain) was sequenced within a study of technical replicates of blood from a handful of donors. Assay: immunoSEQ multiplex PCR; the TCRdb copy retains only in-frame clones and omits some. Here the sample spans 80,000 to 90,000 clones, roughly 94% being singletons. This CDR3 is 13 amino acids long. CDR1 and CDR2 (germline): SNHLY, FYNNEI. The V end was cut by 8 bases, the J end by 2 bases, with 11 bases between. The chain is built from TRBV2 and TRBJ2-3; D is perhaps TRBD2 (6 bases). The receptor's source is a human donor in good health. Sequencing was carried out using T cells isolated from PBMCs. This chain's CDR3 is CASQGTYTDTQYF. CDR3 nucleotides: TGTGCCAGCCAAGGGACTTACACAGATACGCAGTATTTT.